This T cell receptor beta chain was identified during a study of blood T cell repertoires in COVID-19. Study overall: Some COVID-19 samples were acute and others convalescent; all came from the United States, Italy and Spain. T cells, B-cell-depleted T cells, or PBMCs provided the cDNA or gDNA that served as material.

Seattle enrolled patients during active infection and tracked them longitudinally. Per the authors' pipeline: Counts of nucleated cells, estimated from reference gene primer amplification, were obtained. The repertoire was sequenced with immunoSEQ multiplex PCR; TCRdb's copy has only in-frame clones and lacks some. V, J and clone size were drawn from that table, and D and trimming were deduced from the DNA. The table includes around 140,000 clones, approximately 92% detected once. The sequence came from a man aged 18 to 30 with COVID-19, enrolled during active disease. Sequenced sample: peripheral blood.

CDR3 coding DNA: TGTGCCAGCAGCTATGTCGGGGTCATGGGGGATACGCAGTATTTT. Translating it yields CASSYVGVMGDTQYF. V and J are TRBV11-2 and TRBJ2-3, with D possibly matching TRBD2 (5 bases). Germline V gene lookup returns CDR1 SGHAT and CDR2 FQNNGV. The CDR3 sequence is 15 residues long. Trimming left V 4 bases short and J 6 bases short, with 17 bases between. Looking up the rest from reference TRBV11-2 and TRBJ2-3 gives the full variable domain: EAGVAQSPRYKIIEKRQSVAFWCNPISGHATLYWYQQILGQGPKLLIQFQNNGVVDDSQLPKDRFSAERLKGVDSTLKIQPAKLEDSAVYLCASSYVGVMGDTQYFGPGTRLTVL.